The 16 T cell receptor beta chains listed next were all sequenced from one sample in a study of Ad26.COV2.S vaccination and SARS-CoV-2 variants. Treatment defined: some 20 received Ad26.COV2.S at low or high dose, single or two shots; about 5 received placebo; per-sample allocation not given. Sampling happened 63 days after the first vaccine or placebo injection. The method was immunoSEQ multiplex PCR; TCRdb's version includes in-frame clones alone and lacks a portion of them. The sample has 350,000 to 400,000 clones, around nine tenths seen once. Sequencing was performed on peripheral blood, taken in a trial of Ad26.COV2.S vaccine versus placebo. These receptors were taken from a person aged 18-65 years who received the Ad26.COV2.S COVID-19 vaccine or a placebo.

This chain uses TRBV6-6 with TRBJ2-3, with 10 nucleotides matching TRBD2. The V segment lost 6 bases and the J segment 5 bases; nucleotides outside the gene matches: 8. Germline V gene sequence: CDR1 MNHNY, CDR2 SVGAGI (reference sequence). The CDR3 length is 15 residues. The CDR3 DNA reads TGTGCCAGCAGCCCTACTAGCGGGGCACGAGATACGCAGTATTTT. Protein: CASSPTSGARDTQYF.

The gene calls are TRBV9 and TRBJ2-2, with TRBD2 matching 11 bases. The germline CDR1 and CDR2 sequences are SGDLS and YYNGEE. CDR3 length: 15 amino acids. V lost 6 bases to trimming and J lost 6 bases; unmatched junction nucleotides: 7. CDR3 sequence reads: CASTSTSGKAGELFF. In nucleotides, the CDR3 is TGTGCCAGCACTTCGACTAGCGGGAAGGCCGGGGAGCTGTTTTTT.

This clone has a handful of counts. The rearrangement uses TRBV19 and TRBJ1-1; D gene uncertain. Trimming removed 9 bases at V and 5 bases at J, with 10 bases between. The CDR3 is made up of 11 amino acids. The germline CDR1 and CDR2 sequences are LNHDA and SQIVND (reference sequence). This CDR3 is CARTERTEAFF. CDR3 nucleotide sequence: TGTGCCAGAACAGAGAGGACTGAAGCTTTCTTT.

V gene TRBV9 combines with J gene TRBJ2-3; a possible D gene is TRBD2 (6 bases). V was clipped by 10 bases and J by 0 bases, with 21 bases between them. The CDR3 sequence is 16 residues long. Germline CDR1 reads SGDLS; CDR2 reads YYNGEE. CDR3 nucleotides: TGTGCCTTTAGGGGAGGCCAAAGTCCTAGCACAGATACGCAGTATTTT. Translating it yields CAFRGGQSPSTDTQYF.

J is TRBJ1-5 and V is TRBV4-1; D uncertain. The CDR3 extends over 14 amino acids. The germline CDR1 and CDR2 sequences are MGHRA and YSYEKL. V gave up 4 bases and J gave up 1 base, with 8 bases separating them. CDR3 sequence (DNA): TGCGCCAGCAGCCCCGGAGGGAGCAATCAGCCCCAGCATTTT. This sequence encodes CASSPGGSNQPQHF.

The chain is built from TRBV27 and TRBJ1-1; D is ambiguous. In germline, CDR1 is MNHEY, CDR2 SMNVEV (reference sequence). V lost 0 bases and J lost 5, with 7 bases in between. The CDR3 totals 13 residues. The CDR3 spells CASSLSGRTEAFF. The CDR3 region has the DNA TGTGCCAGCAGTTTATCAGGGAGGACTGAAGCTTTCTTT.

The table lists this clone with a few counts. CDR3 protein: CASSRRPLQVTGYF. For the CDR3, the DNA is TGCGCCAGCAGCCGCCGTCCCCTTCAGGTGACAGGGTACTTC. The genes are TRBV4-3 and TRBJ2-7; weak D call: TRBD1 (6 bases). This CDR3 spans 14 amino acids. Germline lookup yields CDR1 LGHNA and CDR2 YSLEER. Trimming removed 4 bases from V and 12 bases from J, with 22 bases in between.

The J gene is TRBJ2-3, the V gene TRBV27; 7 nucleotides match TRBD2. Germline trimming cut 6 bases from V and 3 bases from J; bases unmatched to any gene: 12. Germline CDR1 and CDR2: MNHEY and SMNVEV (reference sequence). The CDR3 has 16 amino acids. CDR3: CASRSWSSGPTDTQYF. The CDR3 bases are TGTGCCAGCAGGTCCTGGTCTAGCGGACCTACAGATACGCAGTATTTT.

The genes are TRBV7-3 and TRBJ1-2, with a tentative D call TRBD1 (5 bases). CDR1 and CDR2 (germline): SGHTA, FQGTGA. This CDR3 has 14 amino acids. V shed 2 bases and J shed 5 bases, with 12 bases lying between them. This chain's CDR3 is CASSLQGRGYGYTF. The CDR3 nucleotides are TGTGCCAGCAGCTTACAGGGCCGGGGGTATGGCTACACCTTC.

This chain links TRBV7-9 with TRBJ1-6; D not resolved. CDR1 is SEHNR and CDR2 is FQNEAQ in the germline V gene (reference sequence). V lost 2 bases and J lost 12, with 11 bases in between. This CDR3 is 13 amino acids long. CDR3: CASSLNQRIPLHF. The CDR3 DNA reads as TGTGCCAGCAGCTTAAATCAGAGGATACCCCTCCACTTT.

J is TRBJ2-7 and V is TRBV6-5; 11 bases align to TRBD2. Germline values: CDR1 MNHEY, CDR2 SVGAGI. V lost 6 bases, J lost 2 bases, and 3 bases stayed unmatched. The CDR3 extends over 14 amino acids. CDR3 DNA: TGTGCCAGCAGACGGACTAGCGGGCCCTACGAGCAGTACTTC. This sequence encodes CASRRTSGPYEQYF.

The chain employs TRBV5-1 and TRBJ2-3; TRBD1 agrees at 12 bases. The CDR3 has 17 amino acids. From germline, CDR1 is SGHRS and CDR2 YFSETQ. Trimming took 6 bases from V and 5 from J; bases not matched to a gene: 13. This CDR3 reads CASTLRPGTGGKDTQYF. CDR3 nucleotide sequence: TGCGCCAGCACCCTTCGCCCCGGGACAGGGGGCAAAGATACGCAGTATTTT.

The chain couples TRBV9 to TRBJ2-3, with D possibly being TRBD2 (6 bases). V dropped 3 bases and J dropped 2 bases, with 10 bases sitting between them. The CDR3 has 14 amino acids. Germline V gene lookup returns CDR1 SGDLS and CDR2 YYNGEE. CDR3 region: CASSDRTTTDTQYF. The CDR3 DNA reads TGTGCCAGCAGCGATCGGACTACCACAGATACGCAGTATTTT.

This chain connects TRBV6-5 to TRBJ2-7; TRBD2 agrees at 10 bases. Germline loops: CDR1 MNHEY, CDR2 SVGAGI. V lost 10 bases, J lost 3 bases, and 3 bases stayed unmatched. CDR3 size: 12 residues. In DNA form, the CDR3 reads TGTGCCACCTGGACTAGCGGCTACGAGCAGTACTTC. Translation gives CATWTSGYEQYF.

This rearrangement joins TRBV19 to TRBJ2-7; no clear D. Germline V gives CDR1 LNHDA, CDR2 SQIVND (reference sequence). The CDR3 consists of 13 residues. Trimming pared 1 base from V and 1 base from J, leaving 5 bases between. This CDR3 is CASSIGRSYEQYF. The CDR3 bases are TGTGCCAGTAGTATAGGTAGGTCCTACGAGCAGTACTTC.

V and J are TRBV5-1 and TRBJ1-2, with a possible D match to TRBD1 (6 bases). Trimming removed 3 bases from V and 4 bases from J, with 31 bases in between. CDR3 length: 20 residues. The germline gives CDR1 SGHRS, CDR2 YFSETQ. CDR3 sequence reads: CASSSFDRLSPLAGAYGYTF. The CDR3 DNA reads as TGCGCCAGCAGCTCCTTCGACAGGTTGAGTCCCCTGGCGGGGGCCTATGGCTACACCTTC.